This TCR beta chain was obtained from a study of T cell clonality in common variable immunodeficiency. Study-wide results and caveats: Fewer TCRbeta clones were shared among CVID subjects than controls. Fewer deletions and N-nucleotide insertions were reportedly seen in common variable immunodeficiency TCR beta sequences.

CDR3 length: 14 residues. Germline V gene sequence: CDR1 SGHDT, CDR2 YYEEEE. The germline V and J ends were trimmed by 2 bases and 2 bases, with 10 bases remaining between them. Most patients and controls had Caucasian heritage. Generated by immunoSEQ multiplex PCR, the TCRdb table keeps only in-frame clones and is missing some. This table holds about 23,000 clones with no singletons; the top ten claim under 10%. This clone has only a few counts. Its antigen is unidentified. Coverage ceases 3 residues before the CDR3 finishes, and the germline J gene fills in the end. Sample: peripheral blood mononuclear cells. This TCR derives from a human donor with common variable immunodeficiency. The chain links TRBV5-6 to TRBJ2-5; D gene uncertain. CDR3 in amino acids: CASSFNSPQETQYF. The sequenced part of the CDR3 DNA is TGTGCCAGCAGCTTTAACAGTCCACAAGAGACC.